This T cell receptor beta chain originates from a study of cytomegalovirus exposure and HLA in healthy donors. The repertoire was sequenced with immunoSEQ multiplex PCR; TCRdb's copy has only in-frame clones and lacks some. The table shows around 250,000 clones, with around 91% occurring only once. The CDR3 is made up of 17 amino acids. V lost 0 bases and J lost 2; bases outside the gene matches: 5. Germline V CDR1 and CDR2: GTSNPN, SVGIG (reference sequence). This clonotype was sampled from a woman between 18 and 30 years old in good health and CMV-seronegative. The sequencing sample was made of PBMCs. J is TRBJ2-3 and V is TRBV30; 13 bases map to TRBD2. The CDR3 DNA sequence: TGTGCCTGGAGTGTACAGACTAGCGGGGGGTCCACAGATACGCAGTATTTT. It yields the protein CAWSVQTSGGSTDTQYF.